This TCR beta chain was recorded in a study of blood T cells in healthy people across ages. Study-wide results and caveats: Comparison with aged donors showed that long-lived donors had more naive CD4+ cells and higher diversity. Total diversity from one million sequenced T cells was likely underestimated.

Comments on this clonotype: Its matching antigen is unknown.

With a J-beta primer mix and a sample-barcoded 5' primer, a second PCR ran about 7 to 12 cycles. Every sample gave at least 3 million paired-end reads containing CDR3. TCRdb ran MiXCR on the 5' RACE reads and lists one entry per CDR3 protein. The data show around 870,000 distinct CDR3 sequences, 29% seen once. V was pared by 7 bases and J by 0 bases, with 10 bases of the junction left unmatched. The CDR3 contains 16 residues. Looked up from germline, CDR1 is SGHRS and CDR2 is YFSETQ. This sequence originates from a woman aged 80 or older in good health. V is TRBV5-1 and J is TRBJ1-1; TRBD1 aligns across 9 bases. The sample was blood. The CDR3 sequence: CASEGAGQGLNTEAFF. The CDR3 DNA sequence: TGCGCCAGCGAGGGGGCCGGACAGGGGCTGAACACTGAAGCTTTCTTT.